The present TCR beta chain was sequenced within a study of beta chain features in type 1 diabetes. The whole isolated RNA underwent reverse transcription, so sequencing captured expressed TCRB transcripts. Repertoires were generated with immunoSEQ multiplex PCR, while TCRdb's copy carries only in-frame clones and drops some. The table includes about 900,000 clones, 15% to 20% detected once. Germline lookup yields CDR1 SGHNT and CDR2 YENEEA. There are 13 residues in the CDR3. Trimming stripped 3 bases from V and 5 bases from J, with 10 bases between. This clone was counted once. The origin of this receptor is a young woman in good health. The chain combines TRBV11-3 with TRBJ1-2; unclear D gene. Sequenced sample: naive CD4+ T cells from blood. CDR3 amino acids: CASSFDSQYGYTF. For the CDR3, the DNA is TGTGCCAGCAGCTTTGATTCTCAGTATGGCTACACCTTC.